The sequence of this TCR beta chain was determined in a study of prognosis after radiotherapy for stage I lung cancer. Study-level information: Metastases at distant sites emerged in several patients after radiotherapy, at a median of around 7 months, whereas around 14 showed no significant progression.

This clonotype turned up a few times. Researchers used two-round multiplex PCR to amplify TCR beta CDR3 starting from genomic DNA. Gene-specific primers for each TRBV and TRBJ gene drove first-round PCR. MiXCR, run by TCRdb on the multiplex PCR reads, gives a single entry per CDR3 protein. The sample lists just over 30,000 distinct CDR3 sequences, 32% occurring once. All patients were node-negative on CT and PET/CT, without prior chemotherapy, radiotherapy or other malignancies. Researchers took around 6 milliliters of peripheral blood at each of two time points. Sample: PBMCs, taken before or after stereotactic body radiation therapy (not recorded which). The source is a donor aged 50 or older with non-small cell lung cancer.

The CDR3 bases are TGCAGTGCTCCGTCGACTAGCCCTATTTCCTACGAGCAGTACTTC. Its protein is CSAPSTSPISYEQYF. The gene calls are TRBV20-1 and TRBJ2-7; the match to TRBD2 covers 7 bases. This CDR3 has 15 residues. Germline assignment: CDR1 DFQATT and CDR2 SNEGSKA (reference sequence). V lost 5 bases, J lost 1 base, and 11 bases stayed unmatched.